This is a list of T cell receptor beta chains from one sample in a study of T cell responses to AZD1222 COVID-19 vaccine. Sequencing was performed with immunoSEQ multiplex PCR; in TCRdb, only in-frame clones are kept and a portion is missing. The sample yields fewer than 120,000 clones, roughly 90% seen once. Sequencing used peripheral blood, obtained on day 0 of AZD1222 vaccination. The source of these receptors is an adult in good health. Each CDR3 is given with its conserved first and last residue. Each record gives: D gene, clone size, J gene, V gene, CDR3 length, CDR3 DNA, CDR3 protein. The D gene is left open where the match is weak. The size entry is marked missing in some rows and otherwise reads once, few, many or a size class.

>TRBD1|-|TRBJ2-7|TRBV6-1|15
TGTGCCAGCAGTGAGGGGACAGGGGGCGGCTACGAGCAGTACTTC
CASSEGTGGGYEQYF
>-|once|TRBJ2-5|TRBV15|16
TGTGCCACCAGCAGAACCACGGGACTCTATGAAGAGACCCAGTACTTC
CATSRTTGLYEETQYF
>TRBD2|-|TRBJ2-3|TRBV10-2|18
TGCGCCAGCAGAGATCCGGGACTAGCGGGGGGCCACCAGGATACGCAGTATTTT
CASRDPGLAGGHQDTQYF
>TRBD2|once|TRBJ2-1|TRBV5-1|15
TGCGCCAGCAGCCCGGGGACTAGCAGGACCAATGAGCAGTTCTTC
CASSPGTSRTNEQFF
>TRBD2|-|TRBJ2-3|TRBV5-4|16
TGTGCCAGCAGCTTGGAGGGGCGGGGGGGCCCAGATACGCAGTATTTT
CASSLEGRGGPDTQYF
>-|-|TRBJ1-6|TRBV7-9|14
TGTGCCAGCAGCTTACGACAGCCTAATTCACCCCTCCACTTT
CASSLRQPNSPLHF
>-|-|TRBJ1-6|TRBV5-6|14
TGTGCCAGCAGCCAGCGACAGTATAATTCACCCCTCCACTTT
CASSQRQYNSPLHF
>TRBD1|once|TRBJ1-4|TRBV7-9|17
TGTGCCAGCGCCTTATTCGGGACAGGGGGAACTAATGAAAAACTGTTTTTT
CASALFGTGGTNEKLFF
>-|-|TRBJ1-5|TRBV10-1|13
TGCGCCAGCAGTGAGTCAGACAATCAGCCCCAGCATTTT
CASSESDNQPQHF
>-|-|TRBJ1-1|TRBV7-3|13
TGTGCCAGCAGCTCGTCGGTGAACACTGAAGCTTTCTTT
CASSSSVNTEAFF
>-|-|TRBJ2-7|TRBV11-2|16
TGTGCCAGCAGCTTAGAAAACAGTCTGAGCTCCTACGAGCAGTACTTC
CASSLENSLSSYEQYF
>-|-|TRBJ2-1|TRBV5-1|16
TGCGCCAGCAGCCCCTCCGCGCAGGGAACGGGCAATGAGCAGTTCTTC
CASSPSAQGTGNEQFF
>TRBD1|-|TRBJ1-4|TRBV6-5|15
TGTGCCAGCAGTTTTTCCGGGACAGTGGCTGAAAAACTGTTTTTT
CASSFSGTVAEKLFF
>TRBD2|-|TRBJ2-7|TRBV27|19
TGTGCCAGCAGTCCAGGGACTAGCGGACAAGTCATTAGCTCCTACGAGCAGTACTTC
CASSPGTSGQVISSYEQYF
>-|-|TRBJ1-4|TRBV9|15
TGTGCCAGCAGCGTAGAGGGAGTGACTAATGAAAAACTGTTTTTT
CASSVEGVTNEKLFF
>TRBD1|once|TRBJ1-4|TRBV6-5|16
TGTGCCAGCAGTTCGAAACCCGGGACAGGGATTGGAAAACTGTTTTTT
CASSSKPGTGIGKLFF
>-|-|TRBJ1-5|TRBV7-3|13
TGTGCCAGCAGCTTAAGTTCGGATCAGCCCCAGCATTTT
CASSLSSDQPQHF
>TRBD1|-|TRBJ1-6|TRBV5-6|16
TGTGCCAGCAGCTTGTTTCTCGACAGGGATAATTCACCCCTCCACTTT
CASSLFLDRDNSPLHF
>TRBD1|-|TRBJ2-5|TRBV7-8|15
TGTGCCAGCAGCTCCTCCGGGACAGGGTACGAGACCCAGTACTTC
CASSSSGTGYETQYF
>TRBD2|-|TRBJ2-7|TRBV5-6|17
TGTGCCAGCAGCTCTCAACGACTAGCGGGCCTCTCCTACGAGCAGTACTTC
CASSSQRLAGLSYEQYF
>-|-|TRBJ1-1|TRBV5-1|14
TGCGCCAGCAGCTTGGCTTGGGGAAACACTGAAGCTTTCTTT
CASSLAWGNTEAFF
>-|-|TRBJ1-2|TRBV6-1|17
TGTGCCAGCAGTGAAGAGGCTAGGGCAGCCTCTAACTATGGCTACACCTTC
CASSEEARAASNYGYTF
>-|-|TRBJ2-7|TRBV4-1|15
TGCGCCAGCAGCCAAGTTGGCAGGGGAAGCGACGAGCAGTACTTC
CASSQVGRGSDEQYF
>-|-|TRBJ1-1|TRBV19|12
TGTGCCAGTAGTATAGGGCTGGCTGAAGCTTTCTTT
CASSIGLAEAFF
>TRBD1|medium-sized|TRBJ1-5|TRBV28|15
TGTGCCAGCAGCGCAAGGGGACAGGGGCTTCAGCCCCAGCATTTT
CASSARGQGLQPQHF
>TRBD1|-|TRBJ2-5|TRBV28|15
TGTGCCAGCAGTGCACAGGGGGCGCCCCGTGAGACCCAGTACTTC
CASSAQGAPRETQYF
>TRBD2|once|TRBJ2-1|TRBV3-1/TRBV3-2|15
TGTGCCAGCAGCCTAGCTAGCGGGGCTAACAATGAGCAGTTCTTC
CASSLASGANNEQFF
>-|few|TRBJ1-1|TRBV19|12
TGTGCCAGTAGTATAGGGAACACTGAAGCTTTCTTT
CASSIGNTEAFF
>-|-|TRBJ1-3|TRBV19|13
TGTGCCAGTGGGCCAGAGACTCGAAACACCATATATTTT
CASGPETRNTIYF
>-|once|TRBJ1-6|TRBV9|15
TGTGCCAGCAGCGCGCAAGGCCAGTATAATTCACCCCTCCACTTT
CASSAQGQYNSPLHF
>-|-|TRBJ1-2|TRBV3-1/TRBV3-2|17
TGTGCCAGCAGCCAAAAGGGCAGTGGTAACCCTCTCTATGGCTACACCTTC
CASSQKGSGNPLYGYTF
>-|-|TRBJ2-2|TRBV30|14
TGTGCCACTACGGGACGGAAGGAGTCCGGGGAGCTGTTTTTT
CATTGRKESGELFF
>-|-|TRBJ2-5|TRBV11-2|10
TGTGCCAGCGCTGGGTCGCCCCAGTACTTC
CASAGSPQYF
>-|-|TRBJ2-2|TRBV3-1/TRBV3-2|13
TGTGCCAGCAGCCATATACGACATGGGGAGCTGTTTTTT
CASSHIRHGELFF
>-|-|TRBJ2-2|TRBV5-1|15
TGCGCCAGCAGCACGACAGCGTCGAACACCGGGGAGCTGTTTTTT
CASSTTASNTGELFF
>-|-|TRBJ1-4|TRBV2|15
TGTGCCAGCAGGCCTTCGGGCAGGGGACTTGAAAAACTGTTTTTT
CASRPSGRGLEKLFF
>-|-|TRBJ1-1|TRBV30|13
TGTGCCTGGAAAAGGCAGTTGAACACTGAAGCTTTCTTT
CAWKRQLNTEAFF
>-|once|TRBJ2-5|TRBV11-2|16
TGTGCCAGCAGCTTAGGCTCGGGACTCCGCCAAGAGACCCAGTACTTC
CASSLGSGLRQETQYF
>TRBD1|-|TRBJ2-1|TRBV2|14
TGTGCCAGCAAACCGGGACAGGGCTACAATGAGCAGTTCTTC
CASKPGQGYNEQFF
>-|-|TRBJ2-2|TRBV9|14
TGTGCCAGCAGCGTTGAAGGAGACACCGGGGAGCTGTTTTTT
CASSVEGDTGELFF
>TRBD2|-|TRBJ2-3|TRBV2|15
TGTGCCAGCAGGAGGAGCGGGGGGCCAGCAGATACGCAGTATTTT
CASRRSGGPADTQYF
>-|-|TRBJ1-5|TRBV6-5|14
TGTGCCAGTACCGGAGAAAGTCAGAGGCAGCCCCAGCATTTT
CASTGESQRQPQHF
>-|-|TRBJ1-3|TRBV28|11
TGTGCCAGTAGTTATGGAAACACCATATATTTT
CASSYGNTIYF
>-|-|TRBJ1-3|TRBV7-9|19
TGTGCCAGCAGCTTAGACCGGCTAGAGCCTCTTTTTTCTGGAAACACCATATATTTT
CASSLDRLEPLFSGNTIYF
>-|-|TRBJ1-2|TRBV2|15
TGTGCCAGCAGTGATGATAGGGTTCGTAGCTATGGCTACACCTTC
CASSDDRVRSYGYTF
>-|-|TRBJ2-1|TRBV24-1|15
TGTGCCACCAGTGGGTCCCGGGCGATATACAATGAGCAGTTCTTC
CATSGSRAIYNEQFF
>TRBD1|-|TRBJ1-5|TRBV28|13
TGTGCCAGCAGCTCGGGACAGAACAGAGCCCAGCATTTT
CASSSGQNRAQHF
>TRBD1|-|TRBJ1-2|TRBV6-6|14
TGTGCCAGCACCCGAGGGACAGGGAACTATGGCTACACCTTC
CASTRGTGNYGYTF
>TRBD2|-|TRBJ2-7|TRBV19|15
TGTGCCAGTAGTCGGGGGAAGACTAGCGGCTACGAGCAGTACTTC
CASSRGKTSGYEQYF
>-|-|TRBJ1-5|TRBV15|15
TGTGCCACCAGCAGAGATCAGTACATGAGTCAGCCCCAGCATTTT
CATSRDQYMSQPQHF
>TRBD2|-|TRBJ2-1|TRBV7-2|17
TGTGCCAGCAGCTTAGCCCTAGCGGGGGGGCCGAGGAATGAGCAGTTCTTC
CASSLALAGGPRNEQFF
>-|-|TRBJ2-2|TRBV27|17
TGTGCCAGCAGTTCCCTCGGCAGCGGGTTTAACACCGGGGAGCTGTTTTTT
CASSSLGSGFNTGELFF
>-|-|TRBJ2-7|TRBV9|13
TGTGCCAGCAGCGTAGGGGGTATCAACGAGCAGTACTTC
CASSVGGINEQYF